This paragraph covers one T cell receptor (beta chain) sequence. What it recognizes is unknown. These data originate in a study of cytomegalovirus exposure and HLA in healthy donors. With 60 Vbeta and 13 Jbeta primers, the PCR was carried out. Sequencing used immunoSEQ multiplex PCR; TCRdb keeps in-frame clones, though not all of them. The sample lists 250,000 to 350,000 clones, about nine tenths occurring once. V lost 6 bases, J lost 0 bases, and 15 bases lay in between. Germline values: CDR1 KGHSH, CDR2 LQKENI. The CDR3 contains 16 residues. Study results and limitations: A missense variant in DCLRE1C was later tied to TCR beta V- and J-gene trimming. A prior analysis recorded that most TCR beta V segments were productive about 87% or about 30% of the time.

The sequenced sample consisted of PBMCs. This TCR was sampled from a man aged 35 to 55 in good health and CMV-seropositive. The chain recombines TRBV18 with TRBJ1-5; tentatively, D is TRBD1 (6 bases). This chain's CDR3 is CASSRNRQDSNQPQHF. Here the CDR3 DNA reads TGTGCCAGCTCGCGCAACAGACAGGATAGCAATCAGCCCCAGCATTTT.